This T cell receptor (beta chain) was sequenced during a study of CD8+CD57+ T cells in acquired aplastic anemia. At the level of the study: An average of roughly 3 ug of DNA was obtained from sorted CD4+ and CD8+ cells. Points from the study as a whole: Any difference that existed in CD8+ Simpson's diversity between patients and controls was not significant. Overlapping CD8+ CDR3 repertoires of patients and controls contained 25 to 35 shared sequences.

With respect to this clonotype: Its antigen remains unidentified. One end of the junction varies from germline; a read error may be responsible.

The CDR3 spans 13 residues. From germline, CDR1 is SGHRS and CDR2 YFSETQ. Genomic DNA, serving as template, underwent TCR beta VDJ and CDR3 profiling. In TCRdb, the reads were re-called with MiXCR into one record per CDR3 protein. The sample yields roughly 420,000 distinct CDR3 sequences, roughly 64% seen once. The sequenced material came from sorted CD4+, CD8+, or CD8+CD57+ T cells (not recorded which) from PBMCs. The chain couples TRBV5-1 to TRBJ1-2; 8 bases match TRBD1. The receptor comes from a human donor in good health, serving as a control. CDR3 coding DNA: TGTGCCAGCAGCTTCGGACAGGGAATGGGCTACACCTTC. Translated: CASSFGQGMGYTF.